This T cell receptor (beta chain) was found in a study of blood T cells in healthy people across ages. Primed by a sample-barcoded 5' primer and a J-beta primer mix, a second PCR proceeded for 7 to 11 cycles. TCRdb passed the 5' RACE reads through MiXCR, listing each CDR3 protein once. The sample records 1.5 million to 1.8 million distinct CDR3 sequences, around 40% being singletons. A few counts support this clonotype. Germline V CDR1 and CDR2: SQVTM, ANQGSEA. This CDR3 has 16 residues. The junction had 13 bases not matched to a gene; V was cut back by 5 bases and J by 3 bases. This TCR derives from a woman between 18 and 30 years old in good health. The material sequenced was blood. This chain joins TRBV29-1 and TRBJ1-1; TRBD1 matches at 9 bases. The CDR3 sequence: CSVPGTGRGRDTEAFF. The CDR3 DNA follows: TGCAGCGTTCCCGGGACAGGGAGGGGAAGGGACACTGAAGCTTTCTTT. The variable domain in full, completed from reference TRBV29-1 and TRBJ1-1, reads SAVISQKPSRDICQRGTSLTIQCQVDSQVTMMFWYRQQPGQSLTLIATANQGSEATYESGFVIDKFPISRPNLTFSTLTVSNMSPEDSSIYLCSVPGTGRGRDTEAFFGQGTRLTVV.